The 26 T cell receptor beta chains below come from one sample, sequenced in a study of T cell changes during pregnancy in multiple sclerosis. Data came from immunoSEQ multiplex PCR; TCRdb stores just in-frame clones and leaves some out. The sample gives about 49,000 clones, 95% of which show up once; around 6.4% is in the top ten. The starting material was CD8+ T cells from peripheral blood mononuclear cells, obtained in the first trimester of pregnancy. The receptor set was obtained from a female donor with multiple sclerosis, enrolled in a pregnancy study.

The chain uses TRBV19 and TRBJ2-1, with 7 bases identical to TRBD1. The V segment lost 10 bases and the J segment 4 bases; nucleotides outside the gene matches: 7. CDR3 length: 13 amino acids. Germline values: CDR1 LNHDA, CDR2 SQIVND (reference sequence). The CDR3 nucleotides read TGTGCCATTGCCCCGACAGGGTACAATGAGCAGTTCTTC. It translates to CAIAPTGYNEQFF.

The chain has TRBV5-6 and TRBJ2-7, with D possibly being TRBD1 (8 bases). CDR1 is SGHDT, CDR2 YYEEEE, per germline. This CDR3 spans 14 amino acids. The germline V and J ends were trimmed by 3 bases and 7 bases, with 17 bases remaining between them. The CDR3, as DNA: TGTGCCAGCAGCTCCGGACAGGGAGGGGGAGAGCAGTACTTC. Its translation: CASSSGQGGGEQYF. Looking up the rest from reference TRBV5-6 and TRBJ2-7 gives the full variable domain: DAGVTQSPTHLIKTRGQQVTLRCSPKSGHDTVSWYQQALGQGPQFIFQYYEEEERQRGNFPDRFSGHQFPNYSSELNVNALLLGDSALYLCASSSGQGGGEQYFGPGTRLTVT.

V gene TRBV16 combines with J gene TRBJ1-2; 7 bases line up with TRBD1. CDR3 length: 14 amino acids. CDR1 is KGHSY, CDR2 FQNENV, per germline. J was trimmed by 4 bases and V by 2 bases; bases with no gene match: 4. The CDR3 bases are TGTGCCAGCAGCCAACTCGGGACAGTCTATGGCTACACCTTC. Encoded protein: CASSQLGTVYGYTF.

The rearrangement joins TRBV7-9 to TRBJ1-1; 9 nucleotides line up with TRBD1. CDR1 is SEHNR and CDR2 is FQNEAQ in the germline V gene (reference sequence). After removal of 5 bases from V and 1 base from J, the junction contained 2 bases not matched to a gene. There are 14 residues in the CDR3. CDR3 DNA sequence: TGTGCCAGCAGCGGGACAGGGCAGAACACTGAAGCTTTCTTT. It encodes CASSGTGQNTEAFF. Together with reference TRBV7-9 and TRBJ1-1, the CDR3 gives the full variable domain: DTGVSQNPRHKITKRGQNVTFRCDPISEHNRLYWYRQTLGQGPEFLTYFQNEAQLEKSRLLSDRFSAERPKGSFSTLEIQRTEQGDSAMYLCASSGTGQNTEAFFGQGTRLTVV.

This clone was counted a single time. The chain is built from TRBV27 and TRBJ2-7; 12 positions match TRBD2. The CDR3 has 14 residues. V lost 11 bases and J lost 0; bases outside the gene matches: 5. Per germline, CDR1 MNHEY and CDR2 SMNVEV (reference sequence). This CDR3 is CASGLAGTSYEQYF. In DNA, the CDR3 is TGTGCCTCCGGACTAGCGGGGACCTCCTACGAGCAGTACTTC.

This clone was counted once. The chain uses TRBV4-1 and TRBJ2-1, with no clear D. The germline V gene encodes CDR1 MGHRA and CDR2 YSYEKL. Trimming shortened V by 0 bases and J by 9 bases, and 18 bases separated the two germline ends. The CDR3 sequence is 16 residues long. The CDR3 here is CASSQENNPRLSEQFF. The CDR3 coding sequence is TGCGCCAGCAGCCAAGAAAATAACCCAAGACTGAGTGAGCAGTTCTTC.

The chain links TRBV4-1 to TRBJ2-1, with 7 bases that match TRBD2. The length of the CDR3 is 17 residues. The V gene end was trimmed by 1 base and the J gene end by 2 bases; junction bases not matched to a gene: 8. CDR1 and CDR2 from the germline V gene are MGHRA and YSYEKL. The CDR3 DNA reads as TGCGCCAGCAGCCAAGGAGGTGGCGGGAGACCCTACAATGAGCAGTTCTTC. It codes for CASSQGGGGRPYNEQFF.

This rearrangement joins TRBV9 to TRBJ2-1, with 8 bases that match TRBD2. Losses at the gene ends were 0 bases for V and 6 bases for J; bases not matched to a gene: 5. The CDR3 has 15 residues. Germline V gene sequence: CDR1 SGDLS, CDR2 YYNGEE. This CDR3 is CASSVGGLVGNEQFF. The CDR3 DNA sequence: TGTGCCAGCAGCGTAGGGGGACTAGTAGGCAATGAGCAGTTCTTC.

This rearrangement joins TRBV4-1 to TRBJ2-7; D is possibly TRBD2 (5 bases). Deletions cut 1 base from V and 2 bases from J, with 9 bases between. CDR1 is MGHRA, CDR2 YSYEKL, per germline. The length of the CDR3 is 14 residues. CDR3 region: CASSQVEGTYEQYF. The CDR3 nucleotides read TGCGCCAGCAGCCAAGTTGAGGGAACCTACGAGCAGTACTTC.

The chain couples TRBV9 to TRBJ1-4; 10 bases align to TRBD1. The CDR3 spans 15 residues. The V gene end was trimmed by 4 bases and the J gene end by 5 bases; junction bases not matched to a gene: 5. Germline assignment: CDR1 SGDLS and CDR2 YYNGEE. CDR3: CASSPQGQGNEKLFF. The CDR3 bases are TGTGCCAGCAGCCCCCAGGGACAGGGGAATGAAAAACTGTTTTTT. The variable domain in full, completed from reference TRBV9 and TRBJ1-4, reads DSGVTQTPKHLITATGQRVTLRCSPRSGDLSVYWYQQSLDQGLQFLIQYYNGEERAKGNILERFSAQQFPDLHSELNLSSLELGDSALYFCASSPQGQGNEKLFFGSGTQLSVL.

V and J are TRBV6-4 and TRBJ2-1; 7 bases match TRBD2. The CDR3 consists of 16 residues. Germline V lookup: CDR1 MRHNA, CDR2 SNTAGT. Trimming took 6 bases from V and 4 from J; bases not matched to a gene: 12. Written as DNA, the CDR3 is TGTGCCAGCAGGTGCCTTAGGGCGGGAGCTTACAATGAGCAGTTCTTC. Translation: CASRCLRAGAYNEQFF.

The chain has TRBV11-2 and TRBJ2-7; D is undetermined. CDR1 and CDR2 from the germline V gene are SGHAT and FQNNGV. The CDR3 extends over 13 amino acids. V dropped 1 base and J dropped 1 base, with 5 bases sitting between them. The CDR3 reads CASSLGRSYEQYF. The CDR3, as DNA: TGTGCCAGCAGCTTAGGGAGATCCTACGAGCAGTACTTC. Full variable domain (rest looked up from reference TRBV11-2 and TRBJ2-7): EAGVAQSPRYKIIEKRQSVAFWCNPISGHATLYWYQQILGQGPKLLIQFQNNGVVDDSQLPKDRFSAERLKGVDSTLKIQPAKLEDSAVYLCASSLGRSYEQYFGPGTRLTVT.

The chain recombines TRBV4-1 with TRBJ1-5, with a weak D call TRBD1 (5 bases). Germline CDR1 is MGHRA and CDR2 is YSYEKL. This CDR3 has 15 residues. Trimming shortened V by 1 base and J by 2 bases, and 9 bases separated the two germline ends. CDR3 in amino acids: CASSQVQGGNQPQHF. The DNA of the CDR3 is TGCGCCAGCAGCCAAGTGCAGGGCGGCAATCAGCCCCAGCATTTT.

The CDR3 region is CASIPTGMNTEAFF. For the CDR3, the DNA is TGTGCCAGTATCCCGACAGGAATGAACACTGAAGCTTTCTTT. The chain couples TRBV19 to TRBJ1-1; possible D gene TRBD1, 6 bases. Germline V lookup: CDR1 LNHDA, CDR2 SQIVND (reference sequence). The CDR3 extends over 14 amino acids. V shed 7 bases and J shed 0 bases, with 12 bases lying between them.

The chain's CDR3 is CASSSGTGAPNEQFF. The CDR3 DNA sequence: TGTGCCAGCAGCTCCGGGACAGGGGCCCCCAATGAGCAGTTCTTC. This chain joins TRBV4-2 and TRBJ2-1, with 10 nucleotides matching TRBD1. Germline values: CDR1 LGHNA, CDR2 YNFKEQ. The CDR3 consists of 15 residues. The V and J ends lost 5 bases and 6 bases, in that order; junction bases with no gene match: 7.

The genes are TRBV11-1 and TRBJ2-7; possibly TRBD1 for D (6 bases). The germline CDR1 and CDR2 sequences are SGHAT and FQDESV (reference sequence). The CDR3 spans 13 residues. V was shortened by 5 bases and J by 4 bases, with 12 bases between the two germline ends. In DNA form, the CDR3 reads TGTGCCAGCAGCCCCAGGGGAAATTACGAGCAGTACTTC. Translating it yields CASSPRGNYEQYF.

The rearrangement joins TRBV5-4 to TRBJ2-7; D might be TRBD2 (6 bases). Looked up from germline, CDR1 is SGHNT and CDR2 is YYREEE (reference sequence). V lost 0 bases and J lost 5, with 21 bases in between. The CDR3 sequence is 17 residues long. The DNA of the CDR3 is TGTGCCAGCAGCTTGGGTCCCGGGACCCCGGGAGTACACGAGCAGTACTTC. This sequence encodes CASSLGPGTPGVHEQYF. Full variable domain (missing parts from reference TRBV5-4 and TRBJ2-7): ETGVTQSPTHLIKTRGQQVTLRCSSQSGHNTVSWYQQALGQGPQFIFQYYREEENGRGNFPPRFSGLQFPNYSSELNVNALELDDSALYLCASSLGPGTPGVHEQYFGPGTRLTVT.

The J gene is TRBJ2-2, the V gene TRBV2, with 10 bases fitting TRBD1. This CDR3 contains 16 residues. Germline loops: CDR1 SNHLY, CDR2 FYNNEI. V lost 3 bases, J lost 9 bases, and 10 bases stayed unmatched. The CDR3 nucleotides are TGTGCCAGCAGTGATACTATCGGACAGGGGGGAAGGGAGCTGTTTTTT. Translated: CASSDTIGQGGRELFF.

The genes are TRBV6-1 and TRBJ2-7, with 9 bases aligning to TRBD2. The CDR3 runs to 15 residues. V lost 6 bases and J lost 6; bases outside the gene matches: 12. The germline V gene encodes CDR1 MNHNS and CDR2 SASEGT. The CDR3 spells CASRPRASGEPEQYF. CDR3 nucleotide sequence: TGTGCCAGCAGGCCCAGGGCTAGCGGGGAGCCCGAGCAGTACTTC.

V gene TRBV5-1 combines with J gene TRBJ2-7; D is perhaps TRBD2 (5 bases). The CDR3 loop spans 13 amino acids. Germline lookup yields CDR1 SGHRS and CDR2 YFSETQ. V gave up 0 bases and J gave up 3 bases, with 7 bases separating them. CDR3 bases: TGCGCCAGCAGCTTGGACGAGGGCTACGAGCAGTACTTC. This sequence encodes CASSLDEGYEQYF.

This chain links TRBV4-3 with TRBJ1-2, with D possibly matching TRBD1 (6 bases). In germline, CDR1 is LGHNA, CDR2 YSLEER. Trimming cost V 0 bases and J 5 bases, with 10 bases left between them. This CDR3 contains 14 residues. CDR3 DNA sequence: TGCGCCAGCAGCCAAGATGGGACACTTTATGGCTACACCTTC. Its translation is CASSQDGTLYGYTF.

The chain joins TRBV7-9 to TRBJ2-3; D is ambiguous. CDR1 and CDR2 from the germline V gene are SEHNR and FQNEAQ (reference sequence). This CDR3 has 12 residues. The V and J ends lost 5 bases and 4 bases respectively, with 7 bases between them. Written as DNA, the CDR3 is TGTGCCAGCAGCCCCCGAGCAGATACGCAGTATTTT. Its protein product is CASSPRADTQYF.

The rearrangement uses TRBV10-1 and TRBJ2-5; 9 bases line up with TRBD2. V lost 6 bases, J lost 3 bases, and 20 bases stayed unmatched. The length of the CDR3 is 19 residues. Germline V gives CDR1 WNHNN, CDR2 SYGVQD (reference sequence). As DNA, the CDR3 is TGCGCCAGCAGGGCCCCGGTGGAGGCGGGAGGGGTAGTCGAAGAGACCCAGTACTTC. This translates into CASRAPVEAGGVVEETQYF.

The chain employs TRBV28 and TRBJ2-1; 11 nucleotides align to TRBD2. The CDR3 spans 15 residues. The germline CDR1 and CDR2 sequences are MDHEN and SYDVKM. The ends lost 3 bases at V and 7 bases at J; junction bases unmatched: 5. The CDR3 region is CASSLTGLAVNEQFF. The CDR3 bases are TGTGCCAGCAGTTTGACGGGACTAGCGGTGAATGAGCAGTTCTTC.

The chain joins TRBV19 to TRBJ1-5, with 7 bases aligning to TRBD1. In germline, CDR1 is LNHDA, CDR2 SQIVND (reference sequence). Trimming took 7 bases from V and 2 from J; bases not matched to a gene: 8. This CDR3 comprises 15 residues. The CDR3 protein is CASIQTGLGNQPQHF. In nucleotides, the CDR3 is TGTGCCAGTATCCAGACAGGGCTTGGCAATCAGCCCCAGCATTTT.

The chain combines TRBV5-4 with TRBJ2-3; 9 positions agree with TRBD2. V shed 1 base and J 2 bases; nucleotides not matched to a gene: 2. The CDR3 is 15 amino acids. CDR1 SGHNT and CDR2 YYREEE come from the germline V gene (reference sequence). The CDR3 reads CASSLKREATDTQYF. Here the CDR3 DNA reads TGTGCCAGCAGCTTGAAGCGGGAGGCCACAGATACGCAGTATTTT.